The clone carrying this T cell receptor beta chain has just one count. Its cognate antigen is unknown. The sample belongs to a study of cytomegalovirus exposure and HLA in healthy donors. Broader study findings: Other equally common chains were less clonally expanded than HLA-associated TCR beta chains, a later analysis showed. Most TCRs appeared rarely, but some public TCRs recurred in many donors. Looking again later, the authors saw that most CMV-associated TCR beta chains seemed HLA-restricted.

PCR amplification relied on 60 Vbeta primers (plus 13 Jbeta primers). Libraries were prepared by immunoSEQ multiplex PCR; TCRdb keeps only in-frame clonotypes and omits some of them. The data contain roughly 170,000 clones, 75% to 90% of them singletons. This CDR3 comprises 14 residues. V was pared by 5 bases and J by 2 bases, with 5 bases of the junction left unmatched. Germline CDR1 reads SGHTA; CDR2 reads FQGTGA. This receptor was identified in a woman in her forties or fifties in good health and CMV-seropositive. The chain uses TRBV7-3 and TRBJ1-1, with 7 nucleotides matching TRBD1. Input material: PBMCs. For the CDR3, the DNA is TGTGCCAGCAGCACACAGGGGCTCAACACTGAAGCTTTCTTT. This codes for CASSTQGLNTEAFF.